The 22 T cell receptor beta chains reported below all come from one sample, sequenced in a study of T-cell reconstitution after alpha-beta-depleted transplantation in children. Preparation of the TCRbeta library involved a method that used unique molecular identifiers. Each CDR3 protein gets one entry after TCRdb re-called the PCR reads with MiXCR. The data show roughly 500,000 distinct CDR3 sequences, roughly 10% seen once. This material consisted of PBMCs, taken before TCRalphabeta/CD19-depleted stem cell transplant. Every receptor here comes from a child aged 2-15 years with inherited bone marrow failure, due to receive a stem cell transplant.

This clonotype came up a few times. The chain joins TRBV5-1 to TRBJ1-5; tentatively, D is TRBD1 (6 bases). Germline CDR1 is SGHRS and CDR2 is YFSETQ. Trimming removed 0 bases from V and 7 bases from J, with 17 bases in between. CDR3 length: 16 residues. CDR3 nucleotide sequence: TGCGCCAGCAGCTTGGCACCGGGGGGCGGAGGGCAGCCCCAGCATTTT. Translating gives CASSLAPGGGGQPQHF.

This clonotype occurred many times. J is TRBJ2-1 and V is TRBV24-1; 9 nucleotides agree with TRBD1. The CDR3 length is 17 residues. After removal of 0 bases from V and 6 bases from J, the junction contained 8 bases not matched to a gene. Germline assignment: CDR1 KGHDR and CDR2 SFDVKD. CDR3 sequence: CATSDLLGTGSPNEQFF. The CDR3 nucleotides read TGTGCCACCAGTGATTTGCTCGGGACAGGGTCCCCCAATGAGCAGTTCTTC.

This clonotype was found many times. This rearrangement joins TRBV29-1 to TRBJ2-3, with unresolved D. The CDR3 covers 12 residues. Per germline, CDR1 SQVTM and CDR2 ANQGSEA. V lost 7 bases to trimming and J lost 3 bases, with 11 bases between them. The CDR3 is CSGYSGTDTQYF. In DNA form, the CDR3 reads TGCAGCGGATATAGTGGAACAGATACGCAGTATTTT.

This clonotype was seen ten or more times. This chain connects TRBV13 to TRBJ2-7; no firm D call. The CDR3 spans 12 residues. V was clipped by 8 bases and J by 2 bases, with 10 bases between them. The germline gives CDR1 PRHDT, CDR2 FYEKMQ (reference sequence). CDR3 sequence (DNA): TGTGCCAGCGGGCAGTCTCCCTACGAGCAGTACTTC. Its protein is CASGQSPYEQYF.

This clonotype was counted between two and nine times. The chain couples TRBV28 to TRBJ1-2; a weak D match, TRBD1 (5 bases). With 5 bases removed from V and 7 bases from J, the gap between germline ends came to 20 bases. The CDR3 has 15 residues. Per the germline V gene, CDR1 is MDHEN and CDR2 is SYDVKM. In DNA form, the CDR3 reads TGTGCCAGCAGTACCGAGAAGGTCGGGGCCGGTGGCTACACCTTC. This sequence encodes CASSTEKVGAGGYTF.

On this clonotype: One base away lies a much larger clone, so this may be a sequencing read error. The V gene is TRBV6-5, the J gene TRBJ2-1; D uncertain. The germline V gene encodes CDR1 MNHEY and CDR2 SVGAGI. The CDR3 has 13 residues. Trimming pared 7 bases from V and 9 bases from J, leaving 16 bases between. The CDR3 bases are TGTGCCAGCAATCACTGGGTGAGTGCTGAGCAGTTCTTC. Translated, it gives CASNHWVSAEQFF.

The V and J genes are TRBV2 and TRBJ2-3; 9 bases are shared with TRBD2. After removal of 10 bases from V and 5 bases from J, the junction contained 10 bases not matched to a gene. There are 14 residues in the CDR3. The germline CDR1 and CDR2 sequences are SNHLY and FYNNEI. The CDR3 DNA follows: TGTGCCACCCAAGCGGGAGGACAAGGAGATACGCAGTATTTT. Translation: CATQAGGQGDTQYF.

This clonotype was counted a single time. This sequence joins TRBV7-9 and TRBJ1-1; tentative D call: TRBD1 (6 bases). Germline V lookup: CDR1 SEHNR, CDR2 FQNEAQ (reference sequence). The CDR3 is made up of 15 amino acids. V was cut by 6 bases and J by 1 base, with 15 bases left in between. As DNA, the CDR3 is TGTGCCAGCAGGCCTTACGTGACAGGGAACACTGAAGCTTTCTTT. Protein product: CASRPYVTGNTEAFF.

Points on this clonotype: A far larger clone is one nucleotide away, so this likely arose from a read error. This chain uses TRBV5-1 with TRBJ2-3; 7 bases fit TRBD1. The CDR3 totals 13 residues. Germline values: CDR1 SGHRS, CDR2 YFSETQ. The CDR3 nucleotides read TGCGCCAGCAGCTTGACAGGGGCAGATACGCAGAATTTT. Translating gives CASSLTGADTQNF.

This clonotype was seen at least ten times. The chain joins TRBV10-3 to TRBJ2-7; D possibly corresponds to TRBD1 (6 bases). CDR1 and CDR2 (germline): ENHRY, SYGVKD. The CDR3 contains 13 residues. The V end lost 7 bases, the J end lost 3 bases, and 13 bases lay between the germline ends. The CDR3 is CAITSGGLYEQYF. DNA for the CDR3: TGTGCCATCACCAGTGGGGGCCTCTACGAGCAGTACTTC.

This clonotype was recorded a few times. V usage is TRBV7-9 and J usage is TRBJ1-2; D is uncertain. Germline loops: CDR1 SEHNR, CDR2 FQNEAQ (reference sequence). The CDR3 consists of 13 residues. V lost 4 bases to trimming and J lost 8 bases, with 14 bases between them. The CDR3 region has the DNA TGTGCCAGCAGCTCGTCAGAACGTGAAGGCTACACCTTC. It specifies CASSSSEREGYTF.

This clonotype was detected only a few times. The rearrangement links TRBV12-3 or TRBV12-4 to TRBJ2-3; no firm D call. Deletions cut 6 bases from V and 0 bases from J, with 13 bases between. CDR3 size: 15 residues. CDR3 loop: CASRQHTSSTDTQYF. DNA for the CDR3: TGTGCCAGCAGGCAACACACATCTAGCACAGATACGCAGTATTTT.

The table lists this clonotype with many counts. The chain carries TRBV11-2 and TRBJ2-5; D might be TRBD2 (6 bases). V lost 5 bases and J lost 2, with 15 bases in between. Germline CDR1 SGHAT, CDR2 FQNNGV. The CDR3 totals 15 residues. This chain's CDR3 is CASSLRLVEQETQYF. CDR3 nucleotides: TGTGCCAGCAGCCTGAGACTAGTGGAACAAGAGACCCAGTACTTC.

This clonotype was seen ten or more times. The chain combines TRBV28 with TRBJ1-1, with TRBD1 matching over 7 bases. Germline trimming cut 2 bases from V and 0 bases from J; bases unmatched to any gene: 3. Germline loops: CDR1 MDHEN, CDR2 SYDVKM. The length of the CDR3 is 15 residues. The CDR3 protein is CASSLRGHLNTEAFF. The CDR3 DNA reads TGTGCCAGCAGTTTAAGGGGGCACTTGAACACTGAAGCTTTCTTT.

Remarks on this clonotype: With a much larger clone just one base away, this may be a read error. The chain uses TRBV7-9 and TRBJ2-5, with D perhaps matching TRBD1 (6 bases). Trimming removed 8 bases from V and 3 bases from J, with 16 bases in between. Germline CDR1 is SEHNR and CDR2 is FQNEAQ (reference sequence). The CDR3 covers 14 residues. CDR3 nucleotide sequence: TGTGCCAGCGGCTCCCCTACAGGGAAAGAGACCCAGTACTTC. It yields the protein CASGSPTGKETQYF.

This clonotype has at least ten counts. The V gene is TRBV27, the J gene TRBJ2-7; no clear D gene. Germline loops: CDR1 MNHEY, CDR2 SMNVEV (reference sequence). V lost 3 bases, J lost 6 bases, and 12 bases lay in between. The CDR3 is made up of 13 amino acids. CDR3 amino acids: CASSFQIDSEQYF. The CDR3 DNA sequence: TGTGCCAGCAGTTTTCAAATCGACTCCGAGCAGTACTTC.

There are a few counts of this clonotype. Here the CDR3 reads CSAALHLEGADEQYF. DNA of the CDR3: TGCAGTGCTGCCCTTCACCTAGAGGGGGCCGACGAGCAGTACTTC. The chain has TRBV20-1 and TRBJ2-7, with 7 bases fitting TRBD1. This CDR3 has 15 residues. Germline trimming cut 5 bases from V and 5 bases from J; bases unmatched to any gene: 15. CDR1 is DFQATT, CDR2 SNEGSKA, per germline (reference sequence).

This clonotype has at least ten counts. This chain uses TRBV20-1 with TRBJ2-5, with 8 nucleotides matching TRBD2. There are 17 residues in the CDR3. The germline gives CDR1 DFQATT, CDR2 SNEGSKA (reference sequence). V shed 6 bases, J shed 5 bases, and the junction held 20 bases outside the gene matches. Written as DNA, the CDR3 is TGCAGTGCGCCGGGACTAGGAAAGGATGCTAGCCGGGAGACCCAGTACTTC. Translation gives CSAPGLGKDASRETQYF.

Ten or more counts support this clonotype. DNA of the CDR3: TGTGCCAGCTCACCAATTCCAGCGGCGGGGAACATTCAGTACTTC. It yields the protein CASSPIPAAGNIQYF. This chain connects TRBV18 to TRBJ2-4, with D perhaps TRBD2 (6 bases). The CDR3 spans 15 residues. The ends were cut back, 2 bases at V and 7 bases at J, with 15 bases in the middle. Germline CDR1 KGHSH, CDR2 LQKENI.

This clonotype came up many times. This chain uses TRBV27 with TRBJ2-2; D gene uncertain. The V and J ends lost 4 bases and 2 bases respectively, with 11 bases between them. The CDR3 has 15 amino acids. CDR1 MNHEY and CDR2 SMNVEV come from the germline V gene (reference sequence). This CDR3 is CASSSIPANTGELFF. The CDR3 DNA reads TGTGCCAGCAGTTCCATCCCCGCCAACACCGGGGAGCTGTTTTTT.

This clonotype was seen at least ten times. This chain connects TRBV29-1 to TRBJ1-1; 7 bases match TRBD1. Germline assignment: CDR1 SQVTM and CDR2 ANQGSEA. This CDR3 has 14 amino acids. V lost 4 bases and J lost 5; bases outside the gene matches: 10. In DNA, the CDR3 is TGCAGCGTTGTCAGGGGGGCTTGGTTAACTGAAGCTTTCTTT. It is translated as CSVVRGAWLTEAFF.

In its sample, this clonotype was seen a few times. The V call is TRBV30, the J call TRBJ2-2, with 14 bases that match TRBD2. This CDR3 is built from 17 residues. The ends lost 3 bases at V and 4 bases at J; junction bases unmatched: 7. CDR1 is GTSNPN and CDR2 is SVGIG in the germline V gene (reference sequence). Written as DNA, the CDR3 is TGTGCCTGGAGGACTAGCGGGAGGGCCCGGAGCACCGGGGAGCTGTTTTTT. Translating it yields CAWRTSGRARSTGELFF.